This TCR beta chain was recorded in a study of T cell responses to AZD1222 COVID-19 vaccine. Study-wide context: Second-dose recipients at about 4 or about 12 weeks were treated as one pooled group. Study-wide results and caveats: Baseline testing showed seropositivity in only five to seven AZD1222 recipients. Clonal diversity was possibly underestimated, and white British individuals and females predominated among donors. Repertoires were obtained solely post-peak T cell response.

This clone was detected once. Its target is unknown. Repertoires were generated with immunoSEQ multiplex PCR, while TCRdb's copy carries only in-frame clones and drops some. The profile shows 83,000 or so clones, roughly 86% of them singletons. The V gene lost 8 bases and the J gene lost 1 base, with 14 bases spanning the gap. Germline assignment: CDR1 MNHEY and CDR2 SVGAGI. CDR3 length equals 14 residues. The clonotype comes from an adult in good health. Sequenced material: peripheral blood, taken on day 0 of AZD1222 vaccination. The rearrangement links TRBV6-5 to TRBJ1-1; no reliable D call. CDR3 residues: CASGISGENTEAFF. For the CDR3, the DNA is TGTGCCAGCGGTATATCGGGAGAGAACACTGAAGCTTTCTTT.